The 15 T cell receptor beta chains given below trace back to one sample, sequenced in a study of blood T cell repertoires in COVID-19. Here immunoSEQ multiplex PCR was the method, and the copy in TCRdb shows in-frame clones only, minus some. The table has fewer than 150,000 clones, 90% seen once. Material: peripheral blood. These receptors originate from a woman aged 55-69 years with COVID-19, enrolled during active disease.

The V and J genes are TRBV12-5 and TRBJ1-1; TRBD1 might be the D (6 bases). This CDR3 region has 15 residues. V was trimmed by 1 base and J by 1 base, leaving 10 bases between them. Germline-derived CDR1 and CDR2 are LGHNT and FRNRAP. CDR3 protein: CASGLGVTGNTEAFF. The DNA for the CDR3 is TGTGCTAGTGGTTTGGGAGTGACAGGGAACACTGAAGCTTTCTTT.

The sample holds one count of this clone. The J gene is TRBJ2-3, the V gene TRBV19; D not certain. This CDR3 has 13 amino acids. Trimming left V 7 bases short and J 0 bases short, with 8 bases between. Germline V gene lookup returns CDR1 LNHDA and CDR2 SQIVND (reference sequence). The CDR3 loop reads CASNRLSTDTQYF. The CDR3 coding sequence is TGTGCCAGTAATCGACTCAGCACAGATACGCAGTATTTT.

V and J are TRBV18 and TRBJ2-7; D unresolved. This CDR3 spans 16 amino acids. Germline CDR1 reads KGHSH; CDR2 reads LQKENI. The V end was cut by 1 base, the J end by 0 bases, with 13 bases between. The CDR3 coding sequence is TGTGCCAGCTCACCACTGCTCTTTCCGAGCTCCTACGAGCAGTACTTC. It is translated as CASSPLLFPSSYEQYF.

This clone appeared a single time. The J gene is TRBJ2-1, the V gene TRBV4-2, with 9 bases aligning to TRBD2. This CDR3 is built from 15 residues. Germline CDR1 is LGHNA and CDR2 is YNFKEQ. Trimming cost V 0 bases and J 4 bases; bases outside gene matches: 1. In DNA form, the CDR3 reads TGTGCCAGCAGCCAAGAGACTAGCGGATACAATGAGCAGTTCTTC. Residues: CASSQETSGYNEQFF.

The chain carries TRBV12-5 and TRBJ1-1; D not certain. With 1 base removed from V and 3 bases from J, the gap between germline ends came to 3 bases. The CDR3 is 12 residues long. CDR1 is LGHNT and CDR2 is FRNRAP in the germline V gene. The CDR3 reads CASGLGDTEAFF. In DNA, the CDR3 is TGTGCTAGTGGTTTGGGAGACACTGAAGCTTTCTTT.

The chain is built from TRBV5-1 and TRBJ1-1; D remains unclear. V lost 7 bases and J lost 1, with 14 bases in between. Germline loops: CDR1 SGHRS, CDR2 YFSETQ. This CDR3 is 14 amino acids long. The CDR3 is CASGMLSANTEAFF. The CDR3 DNA is TGCGCCAGCGGAATGTTGAGCGCGAACACTGAAGCTTTCTTT.

The chain couples TRBV19 to TRBJ1-2; a weak D match, TRBD1 (5 bases). CDR1 is LNHDA, CDR2 SQIVND, per germline (reference sequence). There are 14 residues in the CDR3. V was clipped by 6 bases and J by 1 base, with 12 bases between them. The CDR3 sequence: CASRETGGNYGYTF. As DNA, the CDR3 is TGTGCCAGTAGAGAAACGGGGGGTAACTATGGCTACACCTTC.

This rearrangement joins TRBV5-1 to TRBJ2-1; 7 bases align to TRBD2. V gave up 3 bases and J gave up 10 bases; unmatched junction bases: 1. CDR1 is SGHRS, CDR2 YFSETQ, per germline. The CDR3 consists of 11 residues. The CDR3 loop reads CASSSLAEQFF. CDR3 DNA sequence: TGCGCCAGCAGCTCACTAGCGGAGCAGTTCTTC.

This chain joins TRBV4-1 and TRBJ1-2; the match to TRBD1 covers 7 bases. Looked up from germline, CDR1 is MGHRA and CDR2 is YSYEKL. The CDR3 spans 14 residues. V was clipped by 1 base and J by 3 bases; unmatched bases: 2. The CDR3: CASSQVGTDYGYTF. Written as DNA, the CDR3 is TGCGCCAGCAGCCAAGTAGGGACAGACTATGGCTACACCTTC.

In the case of this clone: Other nucleotide sequences from this sample produce the same CDR3. This chain connects TRBV19 to TRBJ1-2; 10 positions agree with TRBD1. V lost 3 bases to trimming and J lost 5 bases; unmatched junction nucleotides: 0. Germline assignment: CDR1 LNHDA and CDR2 SQIVND (reference sequence). CDR3 length: 13 amino acids. The CDR3 DNA sequence: TGTGCCAGTAGTATGGGACAGGGGTATGGCTACACCTTC. Translating it yields CASSMGQGYGYTF.

This clone was recorded once. The chain couples TRBV12-5 to TRBJ2-1; TRBD2 matches 7 bases. J gave up 6 bases and V 6 bases, and 11 bases lay outside the gene matches. The germline gives CDR1 LGHNT, CDR2 FRNRAP. The CDR3 has 15 residues. CDR3 region: CASGGGSSHLNEQFF. The CDR3 bases are TGTGCTAGTGGGGGGGGGAGCTCCCATCTCAATGAGCAGTTCTTC. The whole variable domain, remainder taken from reference TRBV12-5 and TRBJ2-1, is DARVTQTPRHKVTEMGQEVTMRCQPILGHNTVFWYRQTMMQGLELLAYFRNRAPLDDSGMPKDRFSAEMPDATLATLKIQPSEPRDSAVYFCASGGGSSHLNEQFFGPGTRLTVL.

The genes are TRBV5-1 and TRBJ1-4; 11 positions agree with TRBD1. V trimming: 4 bases; J trimming: 8 bases; junction bases outside the gene matches: 7. CDR1 and CDR2 (germline): SGHRS, YFSETQ. The length of the CDR3 is 15 residues. For the CDR3, the DNA is TGCGCCAGCAGCGGACAGGGGGCTGAGGTCGAAAAACTGTTTTTT. Translation gives CASSGQGAEVEKLFF.

The chain has TRBV7-2 and TRBJ2-2, with a weak D call TRBD1 (6 bases). Per germline, CDR1 SGHTA and CDR2 FQGNSA. Between the trimmed V and J ends, which lost 2 bases and 5 bases, there was a span of 12 bases. The CDR3 consists of 15 residues. Here the CDR3 DNA reads TGTGCCAGCAGCTTAAGGGGGTCTGGGACCGGGGAGCTGTTTTTT. Its protein is CASSLRGSGTGELFF.

The rearrangement joins TRBV5-1 to TRBJ1-1; D might be TRBD1 (6 bases). CDR3 length: 14 residues. Germline V CDR1 and CDR2: SGHRS, YFSETQ. The V end was cut by 1 base, the J end by 1 base, with 8 bases between. The CDR3 sequence is CASSLRTANTEAFF. CDR3 nucleotides: TGCGCCAGCAGCTTGCGGACAGCGAACACTGAAGCTTTCTTT.

The J gene is TRBJ1-1, the V gene TRBV10-3; 10 positions agree with TRBD1. After removal of 10 bases from V and 2 bases from J, the junction contained 4 bases not matched to a gene. This CDR3 comprises 13 residues. Germline V gives CDR1 ENHRY, CDR2 SYGVKD. The CDR3 reads CATGTGENTEAFF. The CDR3, as DNA: TGTGCCACCGGGACAGGGGAAAACACTGAAGCTTTCTTT.